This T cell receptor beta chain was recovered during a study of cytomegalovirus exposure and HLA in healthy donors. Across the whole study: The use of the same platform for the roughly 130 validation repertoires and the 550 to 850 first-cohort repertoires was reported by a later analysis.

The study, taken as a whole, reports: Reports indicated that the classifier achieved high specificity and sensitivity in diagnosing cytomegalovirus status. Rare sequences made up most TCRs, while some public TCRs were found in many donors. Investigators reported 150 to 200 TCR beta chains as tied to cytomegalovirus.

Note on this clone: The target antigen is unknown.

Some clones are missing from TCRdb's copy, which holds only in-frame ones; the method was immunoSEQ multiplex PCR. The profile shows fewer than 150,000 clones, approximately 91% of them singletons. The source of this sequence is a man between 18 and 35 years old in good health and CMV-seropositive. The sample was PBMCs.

CDR3 sequence (DNA): TGTGCCAGCAGTTCTCGGTCCAGGGGGAGCGAAAAACTGTTTTTT. Protein: CASSSRSRGSEKLFF. The chain recombines TRBV6-9 with TRBJ1-4; 7 positions agree with TRBD1. This CDR3 is built from 15 residues. Germline V lookup: CDR1 MNHGY, CDR2 SVAAGI. With V trimmed by 4 bases and J by 8 bases, 10 bases remained unmatched.